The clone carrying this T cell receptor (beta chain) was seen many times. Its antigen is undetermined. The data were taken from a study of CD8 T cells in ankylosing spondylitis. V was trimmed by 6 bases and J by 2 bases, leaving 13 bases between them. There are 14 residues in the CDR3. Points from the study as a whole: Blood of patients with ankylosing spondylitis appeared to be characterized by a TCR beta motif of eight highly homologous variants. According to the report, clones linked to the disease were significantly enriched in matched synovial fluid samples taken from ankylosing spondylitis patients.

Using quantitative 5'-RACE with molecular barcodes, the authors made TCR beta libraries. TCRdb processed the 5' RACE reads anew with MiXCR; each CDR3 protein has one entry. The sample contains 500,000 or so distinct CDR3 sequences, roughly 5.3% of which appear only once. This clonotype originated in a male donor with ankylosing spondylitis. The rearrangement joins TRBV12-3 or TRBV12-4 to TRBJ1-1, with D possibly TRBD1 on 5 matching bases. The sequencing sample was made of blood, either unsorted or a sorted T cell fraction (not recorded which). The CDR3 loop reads CASRTGTANTEAFF. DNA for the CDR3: TGTGCCAGCAGGACCGGGACCGCAAACACTGAAGCTTTCTTT.